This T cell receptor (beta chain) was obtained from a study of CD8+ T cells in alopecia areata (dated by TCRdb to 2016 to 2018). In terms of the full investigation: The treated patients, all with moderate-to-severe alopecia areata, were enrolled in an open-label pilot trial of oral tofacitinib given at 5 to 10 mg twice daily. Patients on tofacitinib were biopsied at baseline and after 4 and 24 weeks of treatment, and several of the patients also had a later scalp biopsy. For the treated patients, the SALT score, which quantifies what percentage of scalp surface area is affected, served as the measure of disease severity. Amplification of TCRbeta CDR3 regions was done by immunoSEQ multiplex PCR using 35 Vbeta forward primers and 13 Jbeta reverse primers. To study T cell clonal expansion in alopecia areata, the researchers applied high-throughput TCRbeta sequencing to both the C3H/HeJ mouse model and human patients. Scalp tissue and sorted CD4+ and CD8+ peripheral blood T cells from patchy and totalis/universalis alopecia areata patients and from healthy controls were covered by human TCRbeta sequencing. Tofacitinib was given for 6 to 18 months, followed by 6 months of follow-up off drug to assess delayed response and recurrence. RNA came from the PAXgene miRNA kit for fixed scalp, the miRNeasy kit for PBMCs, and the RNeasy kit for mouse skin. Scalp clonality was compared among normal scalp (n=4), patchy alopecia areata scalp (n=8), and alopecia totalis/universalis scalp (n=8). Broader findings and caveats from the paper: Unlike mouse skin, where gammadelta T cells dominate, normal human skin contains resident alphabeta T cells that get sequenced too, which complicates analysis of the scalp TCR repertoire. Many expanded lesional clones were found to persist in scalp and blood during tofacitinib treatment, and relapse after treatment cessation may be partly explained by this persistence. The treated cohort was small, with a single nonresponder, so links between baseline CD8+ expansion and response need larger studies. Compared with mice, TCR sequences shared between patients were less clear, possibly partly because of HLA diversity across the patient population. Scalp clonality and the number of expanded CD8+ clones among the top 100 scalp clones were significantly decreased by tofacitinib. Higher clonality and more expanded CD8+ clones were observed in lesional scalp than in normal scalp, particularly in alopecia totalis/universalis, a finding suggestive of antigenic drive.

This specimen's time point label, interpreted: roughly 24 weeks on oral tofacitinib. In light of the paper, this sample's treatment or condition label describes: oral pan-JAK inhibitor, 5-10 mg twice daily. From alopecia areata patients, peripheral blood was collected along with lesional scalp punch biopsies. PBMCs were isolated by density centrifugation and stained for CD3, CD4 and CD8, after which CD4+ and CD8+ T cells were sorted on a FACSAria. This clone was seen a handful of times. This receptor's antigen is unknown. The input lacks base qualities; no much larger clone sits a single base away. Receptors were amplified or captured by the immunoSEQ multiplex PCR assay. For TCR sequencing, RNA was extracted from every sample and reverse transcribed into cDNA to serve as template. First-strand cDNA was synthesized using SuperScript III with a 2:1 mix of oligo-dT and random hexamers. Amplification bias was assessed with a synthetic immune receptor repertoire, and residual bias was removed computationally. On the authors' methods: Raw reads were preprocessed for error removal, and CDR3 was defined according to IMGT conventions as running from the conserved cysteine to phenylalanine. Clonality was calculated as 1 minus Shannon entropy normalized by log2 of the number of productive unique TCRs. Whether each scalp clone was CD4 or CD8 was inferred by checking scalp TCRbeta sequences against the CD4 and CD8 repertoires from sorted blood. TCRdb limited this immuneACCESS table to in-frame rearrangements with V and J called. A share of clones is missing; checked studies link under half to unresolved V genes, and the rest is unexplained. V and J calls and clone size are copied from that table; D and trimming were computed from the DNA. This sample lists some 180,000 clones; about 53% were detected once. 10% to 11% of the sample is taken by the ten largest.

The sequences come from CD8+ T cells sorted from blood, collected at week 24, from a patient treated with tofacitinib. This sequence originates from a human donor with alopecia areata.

CDR3 region: CASSQDPDEQFF. The DNA is as follows: TGCGCCAGCAGCCAAGATCCCGATGAGCAGTTCTTC. This sequence uses TRBV4-3 and TRBJ2-1; a confident D gene designation cannot be given. The CDR3 numbers 12 residues from cysteine through phenylalanine. CDR3 DNA only is kept here, 36 bases in frame from base 1. CDR1 LGHNA and CDR2 YSLEER are derived from the germline V gene. The V end loses 0 bases and the J end loses 8 bases, and a stretch of 5 bases separates them.